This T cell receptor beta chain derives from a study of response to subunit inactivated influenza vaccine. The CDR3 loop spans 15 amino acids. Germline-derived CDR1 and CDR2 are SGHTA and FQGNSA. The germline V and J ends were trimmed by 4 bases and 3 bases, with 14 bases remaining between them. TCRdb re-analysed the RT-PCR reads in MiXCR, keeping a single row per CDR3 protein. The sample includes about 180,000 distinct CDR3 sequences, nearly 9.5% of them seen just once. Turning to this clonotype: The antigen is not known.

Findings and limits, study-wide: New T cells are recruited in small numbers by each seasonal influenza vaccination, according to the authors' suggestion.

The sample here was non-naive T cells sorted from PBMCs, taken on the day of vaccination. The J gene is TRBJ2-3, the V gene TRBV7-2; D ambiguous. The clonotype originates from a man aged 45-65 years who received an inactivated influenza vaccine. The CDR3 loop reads CASSSLLGWTDTQYF. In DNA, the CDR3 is TGTGCCAGCAGCTCGCTATTGGGTTGGACAGATACGCAGTATTTT.